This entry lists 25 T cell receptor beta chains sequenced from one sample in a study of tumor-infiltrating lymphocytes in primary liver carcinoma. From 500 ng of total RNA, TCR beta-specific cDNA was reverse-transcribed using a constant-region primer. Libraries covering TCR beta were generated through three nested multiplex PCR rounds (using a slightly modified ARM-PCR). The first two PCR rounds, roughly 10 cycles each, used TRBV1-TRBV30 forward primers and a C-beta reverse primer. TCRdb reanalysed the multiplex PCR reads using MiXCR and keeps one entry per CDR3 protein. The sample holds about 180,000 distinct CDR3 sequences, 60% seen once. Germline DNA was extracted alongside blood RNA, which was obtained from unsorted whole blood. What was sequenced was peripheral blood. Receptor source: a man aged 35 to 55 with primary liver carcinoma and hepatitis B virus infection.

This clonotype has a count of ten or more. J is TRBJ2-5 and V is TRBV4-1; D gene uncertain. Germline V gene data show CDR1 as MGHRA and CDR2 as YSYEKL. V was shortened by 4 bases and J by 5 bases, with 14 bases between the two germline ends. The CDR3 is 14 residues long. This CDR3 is CASSLGSSKETQYF. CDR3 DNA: TGCGCCAGCAGCCTAGGATCTTCCAAGGAGACCCAGTACTTC.

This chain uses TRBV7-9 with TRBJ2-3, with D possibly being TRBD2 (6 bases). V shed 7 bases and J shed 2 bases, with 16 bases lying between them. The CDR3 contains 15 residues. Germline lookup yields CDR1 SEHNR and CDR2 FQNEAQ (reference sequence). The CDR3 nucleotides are TGTGCCAGCACCTCGGGGGAGGTAGACACAGATACGCAGTATTTT. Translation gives CASTSGEVDTDTQYF.

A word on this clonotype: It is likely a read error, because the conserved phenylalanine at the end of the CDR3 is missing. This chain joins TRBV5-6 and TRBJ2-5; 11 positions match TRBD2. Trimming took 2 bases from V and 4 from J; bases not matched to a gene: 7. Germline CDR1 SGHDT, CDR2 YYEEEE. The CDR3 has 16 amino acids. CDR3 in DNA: TGTGCCAGCAGCTTAGTCGAGCTAGCGGGAGGAGAGACCCAGTACCTC. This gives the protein CASSLVELAGGETQYL.

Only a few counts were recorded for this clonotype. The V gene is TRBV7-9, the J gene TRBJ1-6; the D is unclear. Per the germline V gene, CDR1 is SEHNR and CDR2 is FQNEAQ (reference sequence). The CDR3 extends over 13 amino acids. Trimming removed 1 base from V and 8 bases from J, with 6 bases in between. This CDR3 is CASSLVRDSPLHF. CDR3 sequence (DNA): TGTGCCAGCAGCTTAGTAAGGGATTCACCCCTCCACTTT.

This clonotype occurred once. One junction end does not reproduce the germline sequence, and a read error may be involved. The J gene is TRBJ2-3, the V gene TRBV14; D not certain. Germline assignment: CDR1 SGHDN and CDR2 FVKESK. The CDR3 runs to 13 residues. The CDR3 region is CASSQPGVDTRYF. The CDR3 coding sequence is TGTGCCAGCAGCCAACCTGGGGTAGATACGCGGTATTTT.

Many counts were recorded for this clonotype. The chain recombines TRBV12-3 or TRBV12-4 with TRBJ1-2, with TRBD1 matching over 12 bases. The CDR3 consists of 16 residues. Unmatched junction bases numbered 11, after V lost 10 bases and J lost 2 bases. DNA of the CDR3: TGTGCCATCCTCATTCGGGACAGGGGGCAGAACTATGGCTACACCTTC. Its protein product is CAILIRDRGQNYGYTF.

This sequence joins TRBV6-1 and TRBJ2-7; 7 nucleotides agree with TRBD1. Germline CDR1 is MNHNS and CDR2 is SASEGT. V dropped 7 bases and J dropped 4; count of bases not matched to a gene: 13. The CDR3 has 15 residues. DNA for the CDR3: TGTGCCAGCACAAGACAGGGATCGACGGGGTACGAGCAGTACTTC. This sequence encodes CASTRQGSTGYEQYF.

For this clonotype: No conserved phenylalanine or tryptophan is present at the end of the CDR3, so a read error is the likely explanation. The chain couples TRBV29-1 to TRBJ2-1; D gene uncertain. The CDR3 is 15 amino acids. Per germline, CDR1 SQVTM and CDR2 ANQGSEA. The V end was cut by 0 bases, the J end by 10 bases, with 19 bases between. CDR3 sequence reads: CSVEDPRRLSLEQFL. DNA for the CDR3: TGCAGCGTTGAAGATCCCAGACGCTTGAGCTTGGAGCAGTTCTTA.

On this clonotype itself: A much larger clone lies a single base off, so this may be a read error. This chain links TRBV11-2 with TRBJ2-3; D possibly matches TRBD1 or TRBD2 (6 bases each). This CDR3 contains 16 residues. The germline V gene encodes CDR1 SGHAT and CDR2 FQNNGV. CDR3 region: CVSSAARGARGDTQYF. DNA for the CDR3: TGTGTCAGCAGCGCCGCGAGGGGGGCGCGCGGAGATACGCAGTATTTT.

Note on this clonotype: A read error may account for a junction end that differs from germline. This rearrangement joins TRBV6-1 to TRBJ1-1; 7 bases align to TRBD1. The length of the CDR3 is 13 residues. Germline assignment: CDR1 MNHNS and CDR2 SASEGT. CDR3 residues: CANRKQGNTEAFF. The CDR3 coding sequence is TGTGCCAACCGGAAACAGGGGAACACTGAAGCTTTCTTC.

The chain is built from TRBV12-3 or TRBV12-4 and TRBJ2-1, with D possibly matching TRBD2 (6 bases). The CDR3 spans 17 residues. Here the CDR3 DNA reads TGTGCTTCCGGACTAACCATTTCTCAGAGCTCCTACAATGAGCAGTTCTTC. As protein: CASGLTISQSSYNEQFF.

CDR3 amino acids: CAIRTHSEQFF. CDR3 nucleotides: TGTGCCATCAGAACCCACAGTGAGCAGTTCTTC. V and J are TRBV10-3 and TRBJ2-1; D is unresolved. The CDR3 spans 11 residues. V lost 6 bases, J lost 9 bases, and 9 bases lay in between. Germline values: CDR1 ENHRY, CDR2 SYGVKD.

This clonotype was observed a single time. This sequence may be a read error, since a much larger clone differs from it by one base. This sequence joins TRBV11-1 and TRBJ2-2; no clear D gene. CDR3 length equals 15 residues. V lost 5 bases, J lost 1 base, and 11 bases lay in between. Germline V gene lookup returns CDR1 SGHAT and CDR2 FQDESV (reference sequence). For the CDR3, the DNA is TGTGCCAGCAGCCTCACGGAACAGAACACCGGGGAGCTGTTTTTT. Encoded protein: CASSLTEQNTGELFF. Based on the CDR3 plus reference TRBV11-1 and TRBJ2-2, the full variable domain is EAEVAQSPRYKITEKSQAVAFWCDPISGHATLYWYRQILGQGPELLVQFQDESVVDDSQLPKDRFSAERLKGVDSTLKIQPAELGDSAMYLCASSLTEQNTGELFFGEGSRLTVL.

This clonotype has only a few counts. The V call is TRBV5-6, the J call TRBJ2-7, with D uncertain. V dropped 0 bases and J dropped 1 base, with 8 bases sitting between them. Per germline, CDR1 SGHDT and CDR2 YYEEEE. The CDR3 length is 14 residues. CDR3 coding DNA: TGTGCCAGCAGCTTGGTAGTCGGATCCTACGAGCAGTACTTC. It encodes CASSLVVGSYEQYF. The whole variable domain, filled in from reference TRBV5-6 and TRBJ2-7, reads DAGVTQSPTHLIKTRGQQVTLRCSPKSGHDTVSWYQQALGQGPQFIFQYYEEEERQRGNFPDRFSGHQFPNYSSELNVNALLLGDSALYLCASSLVVGSYEQYFGPGTRLTVT.

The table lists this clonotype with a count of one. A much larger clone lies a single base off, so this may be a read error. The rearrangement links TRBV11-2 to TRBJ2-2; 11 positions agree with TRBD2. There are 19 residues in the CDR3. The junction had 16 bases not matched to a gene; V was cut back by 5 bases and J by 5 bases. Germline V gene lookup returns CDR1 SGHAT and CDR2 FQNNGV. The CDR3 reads CASSRLAGLGLMKTGELFF. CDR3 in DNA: TGTGCCAGCAGCCGACTAGCGGGACTCGGTTTGATGAAAACCGGGGAGCTGTTTTTT.

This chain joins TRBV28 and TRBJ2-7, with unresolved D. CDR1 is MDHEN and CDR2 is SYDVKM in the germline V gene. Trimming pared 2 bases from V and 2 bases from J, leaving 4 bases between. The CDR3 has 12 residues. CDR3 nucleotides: TGTGCCAGCAGTTTAGTCCCCTACGAGCAGTACTTC. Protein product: CASSLVPYEQYF.

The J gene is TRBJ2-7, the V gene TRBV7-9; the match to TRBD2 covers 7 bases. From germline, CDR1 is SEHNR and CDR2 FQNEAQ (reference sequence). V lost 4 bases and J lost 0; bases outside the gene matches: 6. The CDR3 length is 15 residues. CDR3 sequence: CASSSGREASYEQYF. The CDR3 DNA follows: TGTGCCAGCAGCTCCGGACGGGAGGCCTCCTACGAGCAGTACTTC.

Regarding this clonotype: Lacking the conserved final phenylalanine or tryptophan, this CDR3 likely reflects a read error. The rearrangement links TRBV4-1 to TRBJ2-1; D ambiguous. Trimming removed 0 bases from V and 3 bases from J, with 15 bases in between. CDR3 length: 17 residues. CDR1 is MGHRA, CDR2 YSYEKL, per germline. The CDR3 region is CASSQDRPGSFYNEQFY. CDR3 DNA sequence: TGCGCCAGCAGCCAAGATAGGCCGGGTAGCTTCTACAATGAGCAGTTCTAC.

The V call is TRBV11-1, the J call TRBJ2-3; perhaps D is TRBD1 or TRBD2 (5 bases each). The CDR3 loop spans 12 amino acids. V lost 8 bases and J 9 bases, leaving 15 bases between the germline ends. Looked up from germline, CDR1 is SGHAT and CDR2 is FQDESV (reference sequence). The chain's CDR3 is CASRLPEGTQYF. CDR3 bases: TGTGCCAGCCGCCTGCCTGAGGGGACGCAGTATTTT.

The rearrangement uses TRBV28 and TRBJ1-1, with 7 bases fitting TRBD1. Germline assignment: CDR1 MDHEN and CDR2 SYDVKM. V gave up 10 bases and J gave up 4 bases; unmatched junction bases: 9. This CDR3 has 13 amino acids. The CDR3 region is CATSRQGGTEAFF. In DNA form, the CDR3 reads TGTGCCACATCCAGACAGGGCGGCACTGAAGCTTTCTTT.

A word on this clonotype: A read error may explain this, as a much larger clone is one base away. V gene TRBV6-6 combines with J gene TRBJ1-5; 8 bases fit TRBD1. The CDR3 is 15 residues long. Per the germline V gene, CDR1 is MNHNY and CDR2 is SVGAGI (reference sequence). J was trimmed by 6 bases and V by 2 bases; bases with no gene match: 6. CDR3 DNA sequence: TGTGCCAGCAGTTACCTTGGACAGGGCCGTCAGCCCCAGCATTTT. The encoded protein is CASSYLGQGRQPQHF.

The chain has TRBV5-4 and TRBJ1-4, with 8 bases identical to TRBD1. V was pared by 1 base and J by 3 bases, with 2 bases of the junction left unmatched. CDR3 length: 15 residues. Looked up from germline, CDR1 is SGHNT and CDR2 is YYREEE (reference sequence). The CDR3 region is CASSLQGAANEKLFF. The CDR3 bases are TGTGCCAGCAGCTTGCAGGGGGCGGCTAATGAAAAACTGTTTTTT.

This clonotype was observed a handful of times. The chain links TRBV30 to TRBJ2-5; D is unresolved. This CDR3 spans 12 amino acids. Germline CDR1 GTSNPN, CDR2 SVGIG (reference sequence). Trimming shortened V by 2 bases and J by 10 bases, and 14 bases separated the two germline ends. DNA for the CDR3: TGTGCCTGGAGTCCTACCGAGGCCGGCCAGTACTTC. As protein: CAWSPTEAGQYF.

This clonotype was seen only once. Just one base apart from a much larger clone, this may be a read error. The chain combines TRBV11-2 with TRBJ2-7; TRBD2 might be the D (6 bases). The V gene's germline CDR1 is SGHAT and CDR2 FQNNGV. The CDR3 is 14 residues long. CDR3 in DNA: TGTGCCAGCGGCTTATACCTAGCGAACTACGAGCAGTACTTC. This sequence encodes CASGLYLANYEQYF.

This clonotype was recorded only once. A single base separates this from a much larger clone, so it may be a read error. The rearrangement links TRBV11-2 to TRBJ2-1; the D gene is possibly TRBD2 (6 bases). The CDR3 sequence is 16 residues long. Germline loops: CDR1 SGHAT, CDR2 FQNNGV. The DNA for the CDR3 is TGTGCCAGCAGCTTAGATGGTTTTGCTAGCGCGAATGGGCAGTTCTTC. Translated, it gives CASSLDGFASANGQFF.